This TCR beta chain was captured by sequencing in a study of shared clonotypes between healthy human individuals. Note on this clone: Its target is not known.

Assay: immunoSEQ multiplex PCR; the TCRdb copy retains only in-frame clones and omits some. The data contain millions of clones, less than 95% of them singletons. Between the trimmed V and J ends, which lost 5 bases and 4 bases, there was a span of 11 bases. The germline V gene encodes CDR1 MNHNY and CDR2 SVGAGI (reference sequence). The CDR3 is 14 residues long. Naive CD8 cells, CD45RO-negative and positively selected for CCR7, excluded terminally differentiated effector memory CD45RA+ cells. Whole-study findings and limits: Roughly 4.6% of naive CD4 clonotypes were common to a handful of donors. Among the subsets, naive ones generally showed larger estimated richness than memory ones.

Sequences were obtained from naive CD8+ T cells sorted from blood. V gene TRBV6-6 combines with J gene TRBJ1-4, with D possibly TRBD1 on 5 matching bases. This receptor was taken from a man aged 18 to 29 in good health. Here the CDR3 DNA reads TGTGCCAGCAGTCCAGACGGGGGTAATGAAAAACTGTTTTTT. Translated: CASSPDGGNEKLFF.